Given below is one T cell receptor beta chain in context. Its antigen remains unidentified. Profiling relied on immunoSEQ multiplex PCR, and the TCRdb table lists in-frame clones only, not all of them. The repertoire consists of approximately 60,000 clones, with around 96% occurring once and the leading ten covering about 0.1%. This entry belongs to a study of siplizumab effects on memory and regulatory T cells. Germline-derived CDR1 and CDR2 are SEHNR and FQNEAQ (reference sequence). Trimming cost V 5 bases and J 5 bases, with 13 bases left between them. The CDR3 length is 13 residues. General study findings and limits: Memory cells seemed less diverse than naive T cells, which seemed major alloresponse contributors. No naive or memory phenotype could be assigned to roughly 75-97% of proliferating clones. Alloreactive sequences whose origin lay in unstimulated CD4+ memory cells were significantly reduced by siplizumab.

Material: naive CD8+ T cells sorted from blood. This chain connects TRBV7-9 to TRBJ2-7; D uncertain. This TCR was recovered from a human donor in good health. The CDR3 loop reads CASSGDFGHEQYF. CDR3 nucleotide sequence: TGTGCCAGCAGCGGGGATTTTGGGCACGAGCAGTACTTC.